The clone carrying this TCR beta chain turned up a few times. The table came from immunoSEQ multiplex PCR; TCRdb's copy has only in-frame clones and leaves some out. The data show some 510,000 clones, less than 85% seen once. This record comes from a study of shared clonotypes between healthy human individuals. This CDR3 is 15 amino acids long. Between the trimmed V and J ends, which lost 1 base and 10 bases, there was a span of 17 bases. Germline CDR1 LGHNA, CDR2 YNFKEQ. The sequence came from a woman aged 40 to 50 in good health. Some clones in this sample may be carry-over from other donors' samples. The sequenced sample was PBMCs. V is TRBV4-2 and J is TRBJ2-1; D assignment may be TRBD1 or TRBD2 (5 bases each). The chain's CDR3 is CASSQVGTRSGEQFF. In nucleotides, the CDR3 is TGTGCCAGCAGCCAAGTCGGGACCCGATCTGGGGAGCAGTTCTTC.